The 32 T cell receptor beta chains below were found in one sample sequenced in a study of T cell responses to AZD1222 COVID-19 vaccine. Using immunoSEQ multiplex PCR, the repertoire was profiled, and TCRdb retains in-frame clones only, with some absent. This table holds roughly 77,000 clones, about 90% found once. Sequenced here: peripheral blood, sampled on day 0 of MenACWY control vaccination. The receptors here all came from an adult in good health.

CDR3 loop: CASSSRDSHSNEKLFF. As DNA, the CDR3 is TGTGCCAGCAGCTCAAGGGACAGCCACTCTAATGAAAAACTGTTTTTT. V and J are TRBV7-9 and TRBJ1-4, with 7 bases fitting TRBD1. Trimming removed 4 bases from V and 3 bases from J; junction bases left unmatched: 8. The germline V gene has CDR1 SEHNR and CDR2 FQNEAQ (reference sequence). The CDR3 covers 16 residues.

The chain uses TRBV7-2 and TRBJ1-5; D unclear. Trimming took 5 bases from V and 6 from J, leaving 8 bases between them. Germline lookup yields CDR1 SGHTA and CDR2 FQGNSA. CDR3 length equals 12 residues. CDR3 region: CASSRRGQPQHF. CDR3 nucleotides: TGTGCCAGCAGCCGGCGCGGTCAGCCCCAGCATTTT.

The gene calls are TRBV12-3 or TRBV12-4 and TRBJ1-1, with D maybe TRBD1 (5 bases). The germline V and J ends were trimmed by 7 bases and 4 bases, with 10 bases remaining between them. The CDR3 runs to 12 residues. The DNA for the CDR3 is TGTGCCAGCACTCAAAGGGGCACTGAAGCTTTCTTT. Translated: CASTQRGTEAFF.

The rearrangement joins TRBV5-1 to TRBJ2-7, with D maybe TRBD1 (5 bases). CDR3 length: 15 amino acids. Germline V gene lookup returns CDR1 SGHRS and CDR2 YFSETQ. Deletions cut 3 bases from V and 7 bases from J, with 20 bases between. The CDR3 sequence: CASSSGGQGWGEQYF. The CDR3, as DNA: TGCGCCAGCAGCTCAGGCGGTCAGGGCTGGGGAGAGCAGTACTTC. The whole variable domain, remainder taken from reference TRBV5-1 and TRBJ2-7, is KAGVTQTPRYLIKTRGQQVTLSCSPISGHRSVSWYQQTPGQGLQFLFEYFSETQRNKGNFPGRFSGRQFSNSRSEMNVSTLELGDSALYLCASSSGGQGWGEQYFGPGTRLTVT.

The chain uses TRBV19 and TRBJ1-3; D ambiguous. Per the germline V gene, CDR1 is LNHDA and CDR2 is SQIVND (reference sequence). This CDR3 is built from 14 residues. Between the trimmed V and J ends, which lost 6 bases and 2 bases, there was a span of 11 bases. CDR3 loop: CASSQVGTGNTIYF. DNA for the CDR3: TGTGCCAGTAGCCAAGTGGGGACTGGAAACACCATATATTTT. Full variable domain (rest looked up from reference TRBV19 and TRBJ1-3): DGGITQSPKYLFRKEGQNVTLSCEQNLNHDAMYWYRQDPGQGLRLIYYSQIVNDFQKGDIAEGYSVSREKKESFPLTVTSAQKNPTAFYLCASSQVGTGNTIYFGEGSWLTVV.

The chain combines TRBV9 with TRBJ2-1; no firm D call. V was shortened by 0 bases and J by 5 bases, with 6 bases between the two germline ends. Germline loops: CDR1 SGDLS, CDR2 YYNGEE. The CDR3 loop spans 13 amino acids. The CDR3 is CASSVDLHNEQFF. For the CDR3, the DNA is TGTGCCAGCAGCGTAGACCTCCACAATGAGCAGTTCTTC.

The genes are TRBV5-1 and TRBJ2-5, with a possible D match to TRBD1 (6 bases). Germline-derived CDR1 and CDR2 are SGHRS and YFSETQ. The V gene lost 3 bases and the J gene lost 5 bases, with 14 bases spanning the gap. CDR3 length: 14 amino acids. The CDR3 bases are TGCGCCAGCAGCTCGAACACAGGGACGGAGACCCAGTACTTC. Translation gives CASSSNTGTETQYF. The whole variable domain, filled in from reference TRBV5-1 and TRBJ2-5, reads KAGVTQTPRYLIKTRGQQVTLSCSPISGHRSVSWYQQTPGQGLQFLFEYFSETQRNKGNFPGRFSGRQFSNSRSEMNVSTLELGDSALYLCASSSNTGTETQYFGPGTRLLVL.

This chain links TRBV18 with TRBJ2-7, with 10 bases that match TRBD1. V dropped 2 bases and J dropped 5; count of bases not matched to a gene: 0. The CDR3 consists of 13 residues. In germline, CDR1 is KGHSH, CDR2 LQKENI. The CDR3, as DNA: TGTGCCAGCTCACCAGGGACAGGGGACGAGCAGTACTTC. This gives the protein CASSPGTGDEQYF.

This clone was seen just once. The rearrangement links TRBV5-4 to TRBJ2-1; D remains ambiguous. The CDR3 length is 13 residues. Trimming pared 0 bases from V and 10 bases from J, leaving 11 bases between. CDR1 and CDR2 from the germline V gene are SGHNT and YYREEE (reference sequence). CDR3 sequence reads: CASSLGSLGEQFF. As DNA, the CDR3 is TGTGCCAGCAGCTTGGGGTCGCTTGGCGAGCAGTTCTTC.

There are a few counts of this clone. The rearrangement joins TRBV7-6 to TRBJ1-3; TRBD1 matches at 7 bases. The CDR3 consists of 16 residues. CDR1 and CDR2 (germline): SGHVS, FNYEAQ. Trimming at V came to 2 bases and at J to 3 bases, leaving 7 bases not matched to a gene. The CDR3 loop reads CASSLSTGDGGNTIYF. The CDR3 DNA follows: TGTGCCAGCAGCTTATCCACAGGGGATGGTGGAAACACCATATATTTT.

V is TRBV6-5 and J is TRBJ2-7; D may be TRBD2 (5 bases). CDR1 and CDR2 (germline): MNHEY, SVGAGI. The CDR3 consists of 16 residues. V was shortened by 0 bases and J by 1 base, with 13 bases between the two germline ends. CDR3 protein: CASSYSFVGESYEQYF. The CDR3, as DNA: TGTGCCAGCAGTTACTCTTTCGTGGGAGAGTCCTACGAGCAGTACTTC.

The chain joins TRBV2 to TRBJ1-2, with unresolved D. The CDR3 sequence is 12 residues long. Germline V gives CDR1 SNHLY, CDR2 FYNNEI. Trimming stripped 2 bases from V and 8 bases from J, with 9 bases between. The CDR3 spells CASSELETGYTF. The CDR3 DNA is TGTGCCAGCAGTGAATTGGAGACAGGCTACACCTTC.

V usage is TRBV2 and J usage is TRBJ2-1; 10 nucleotides match TRBD2. The germline gives CDR1 SNHLY, CDR2 FYNNEI. The length of the CDR3 is 13 residues. The V and J ends lost 9 bases and 2 bases, in that order; junction bases with no gene match: 1. The chain's CDR3 is CARSGGAYNEQFF. DNA for the CDR3: TGTGCCAGAAGCGGGGGGGCCTACAATGAGCAGTTCTTC.

V gene TRBV18 combines with J gene TRBJ2-3; 9 bases are shared with TRBD2. This CDR3 has 14 residues. CDR1 KGHSH and CDR2 LQKENI come from the germline V gene. The J segment lost 1 base and the V segment lost 6 bases, leaving 2 bases of the junction unmatched. CDR3 loop: CASSRTSGTDTQYF. DNA for the CDR3: TGTGCCAGCTCTAGGACTAGCGGCACAGATACGCAGTATTTT.

V and J are TRBV11-2 and TRBJ2-6; no firm D call. Per the germline V gene, CDR1 is SGHAT and CDR2 is FQNNGV. The length of the CDR3 is 14 residues. V lost 5 bases to trimming and J lost 3 bases, with 8 bases between them. The CDR3 is CASSPAGGANVLTF. DNA for the CDR3: TGTGCCAGCAGCCCGGCCGGTGGGGCCAACGTCCTGACTTTC. The variable domain in full, with the rest retrieved from reference TRBV11-2 and TRBJ2-6, is EAGVAQSPRYKIIEKRQSVAFWCNPISGHATLYWYQQILGQGPKLLIQFQNNGVVDDSQLPKDRFSAERLKGVDSTLKIQPAKLEDSAVYLCASSPAGGANVLTFGAGSRLTVL.

The CDR3 region is CASSHRQDDTEAFF. For the CDR3, the DNA is TGCGCCAGCAGCCACAGACAGGACGACACTGAAGCTTTCTTT. The V call is TRBV4-3, the J call TRBJ1-1, with D tentatively TRBD1 (6 bases). The germline V gene has CDR1 LGHNA and CDR2 YSLEER. The V end lost 3 bases, the J end lost 3 bases, and 11 bases lay between the germline ends. The CDR3 sequence is 14 residues long.

V gene TRBV19 combines with J gene TRBJ2-1; a weak D match, TRBD2 (5 bases). Trimming took 4 bases from V and 8 from J, leaving 12 bases between them. CDR1 and CDR2 from the germline V gene are LNHDA and SQIVND (reference sequence). CDR3 length: 13 residues. This chain's CDR3 is CASSTWTGDEQFF. Written as DNA, the CDR3 is TGTGCCAGTAGTACTTGGACTGGGGATGAGCAGTTCTTC. The entire variable domain, with the rest obtained from reference TRBV19 and TRBJ2-1, is as follows: DGGITQSPKYLFRKEGQNVTLSCEQNLNHDAMYWYRQDPGQGLRLIYYSQIVNDFQKGDIAEGYSVSREKKESFPLTVTSAQKNPTAFYLCASSTWTGDEQFFGPGTRLTVL.

The count of this clone is one. The rearrangement uses TRBV5-1 and TRBJ2-1; 7 nucleotides line up with TRBD2. J lost 7 bases, V lost 4 bases, and 8 bases had no gene match. Per germline, CDR1 SGHRS and CDR2 YFSETQ. The CDR3 totals 14 residues. CDR3 DNA sequence: TGCGCCAGCAGCAACCCGACTAGCTCGAATGAGCAGTTCTTC. Translating gives CASSNPTSSNEQFF.

The V gene is TRBV19, the J gene TRBJ2-4; TRBD2 aligns across 8 bases. Germline CDR1 and CDR2: LNHDA and SQIVND (reference sequence). V was pared by 1 base and J by 1 base, with 6 bases of the junction left unmatched. The CDR3 loop spans 17 amino acids. CDR3 sequence: CASSIAGGGGAKNIQYF. The CDR3 DNA reads TGTGCCAGTAGTATAGCGGGAGGGGGAGGTGCCAAAAACATTCAGTACTTC.

This chain uses TRBV3-1 (or the pseudogene TRBV3-2) with TRBJ2-2; D is possibly TRBD2 (5 bases). V lost 4 bases and J lost 5, with 14 bases in between. CDR3 size: 15 residues. The germline V gene encodes CDR1 LGHDT and CDR2 YNNKEL (reference sequence). CDR3 in DNA: TGTGCCAGCAGCCGAGATGCAGGCGGGACCGGGGAGCTGTTTTTT. Protein sequence: CASSRDAGGTGELFF.

The V call is TRBV4-1, the J call TRBJ2-7; TRBD2 matches at 8 bases. V was pared by 0 bases and J by 0 bases, with 7 bases of the junction left unmatched. The germline V gene has CDR1 MGHRA and CDR2 YSYEKL. The CDR3 has 17 residues. CDR3 residues: CASSQEGPSGFSYEQYF. The DNA for the CDR3 is TGCGCCAGCAGCCAAGAGGGGCCTAGCGGGTTCTCCTACGAGCAGTACTTC.

V usage is TRBV7-2 and J usage is TRBJ2-7; D is ambiguous. V lost 5 bases to trimming and J lost 6 bases, with 20 bases between them. This CDR3 has 15 residues. Germline values: CDR1 SGHTA, CDR2 FQGNSA. The CDR3 DNA reads as TGTGCCAGCAGCGGGCCCCAAGTGGCCTTCGCCGAGCAGTACTTC. Protein sequence: CASSGPQVAFAEQYF.

This clone appeared a single time. CDR3 bases: TGTGCCAGCAGTATCCAGGCAAGCAATCAGCCCCAGCATTTT. Translating it yields CASSIQASNQPQHF. The V and J genes are TRBV2 and TRBJ1-5; D uncertain. V shed 5 bases and J shed 1 base, with 9 bases lying between them. CDR3 size: 14 residues. The V gene's germline CDR1 is SNHLY and CDR2 FYNNEI.

The genes are TRBV7-2 and TRBJ1-1, with 7 bases fitting TRBD1. J gave up 3 bases and V 4 bases, and 2 bases lay outside the gene matches. In germline, CDR1 is SGHTA, CDR2 FQGNSA. This CDR3 has 13 residues. The CDR3 nucleotides read TGTGCCAGCAGCTCGGGACAGTACACTGAAGCTTTCTTT. Protein: CASSSGQYTEAFF.

The rearrangement links TRBV7-9 to TRBJ2-1; perhaps D is TRBD1 or TRBD2 (6 bases each). This CDR3 has 14 residues. V shed 5 bases and J shed 6 bases, with 14 bases lying between them. Germline CDR1 is SEHNR and CDR2 is FQNEAQ (reference sequence). Here the CDR3 DNA reads TGTGCCAGCAGCACAGAGGGGGGAATCAATGAGCAGTTCTTC. Translated, it gives CASSTEGGINEQFF.

The rearrangement joins TRBV28 to TRBJ1-3; 7 bases line up with TRBD1. The ends lost 4 bases at V and 4 bases at J; junction bases unmatched: 7. This CDR3 comprises 15 residues. Germline V gives CDR1 MDHEN, CDR2 SYDVKM. The CDR3 reads CASSSPGTVGNTIYF. In nucleotides, the CDR3 is TGTGCCAGCAGTTCTCCCGGGACAGTAGGAAACACCATATATTTT.

This rearrangement joins TRBV19 to TRBJ1-1, with D unclear. Germline CDR1 is LNHDA and CDR2 is SQIVND (reference sequence). The CDR3 has 11 residues. V was trimmed by 5 bases and J by 5 bases, leaving 6 bases between them. The CDR3 nucleotides are TGTGCCAGTAGTCTGGGGACTGAAGCTTTCTTT. Protein product: CASSLGTEAFF.

The chain combines TRBV19 with TRBJ2-5; the D gene is possibly TRBD1 (6 bases). V lost 1 base and J lost 5, with 14 bases in between. In germline, CDR1 is LNHDA, CDR2 SQIVND (reference sequence). The CDR3 totals 15 residues. CDR3 coding DNA: TGTGCCAGTAGTATAGTTCCAGGGGCTGCGGAGACCCAGTACTTC. It encodes CASSIVPGAAETQYF.

This sequence joins TRBV3-1 (or the pseudogene TRBV3-2) and TRBJ1-3; no firm D call. This CDR3 has 14 residues. V was cut by 5 bases and J by 1 base, with 9 bases left in between. Germline loops: CDR1 LGHDT, CDR2 YNNKEL (reference sequence). The CDR3 region has the DNA TGTGCCAGCAGCAAAGGAGGTTCTGGAAACACCATATATTTT. Residues: CASSKGGSGNTIYF.

V is TRBV28 and J is TRBJ2-5, with TRBD1 matching over 7 bases. Germline CDR1 is MDHEN and CDR2 is SYDVKM. The ends lost 5 bases at V and 2 bases at J; junction bases unmatched: 2. The CDR3 sequence is 13 residues long. The chain's CDR3 is CASSDRAQETQYF. In DNA form, the CDR3 reads TGTGCCAGCAGTGACAGGGCACAAGAGACCCAGTACTTC. Full variable domain (remainder filled in from reference TRBV28 and TRBJ2-5): DVKVTQSSRYLVKRTGEKVFLECVQDMDHENMFWYRQDPGLGLRLIYFSYDVKMKEKGDIPEGYSVSREKKERFSLILESASTNQTSMYLCASSDRAQETQYFGPGTRLLVL.

Comment on this clone: At one end, the junction sequence differs from germline, possibly due to a read error. The CDR3 reads CAGSFATNEKLFF. CDR3 nucleotides: TGTGCCGGCAGTTTTGCAACTAATGAAAAACTGTTTTTT. The chain uses TRBV2 and TRBJ1-4; no reliable D call. This CDR3 region has 13 residues. Germline-derived CDR1 and CDR2 are SNHLY and FYNNEI.

The chain recombines TRBV4-1 with TRBJ2-5; no clear D. Germline CDR1 and CDR2: MGHRA and YSYEKL. This CDR3 has 15 amino acids. The ends were cut back, 6 bases at V and 0 bases at J, with 14 bases in the middle. CDR3 residues: CASRPIPRNQETQYF. The CDR3 coding sequence is TGCGCCAGCAGACCTATCCCCCGGAACCAAGAGACCCAGTACTTC.